These T cell receptor beta chains were read from a single sample in a study of T cells in Graves' hyperthyroidism and ophthalmopathy. MiXCR, run by TCRdb on the multiplex PCR reads, gives a single entry per CDR3 protein. The sample contains roughly 800,000 distinct CDR3 sequences, 38% of which appear only once. The sample comprised blood. These receptors originate from a man between 18 and 35 years old with Graves' hyperthyroidism. CDR3s include the opening cysteine and the closing phenylalanine or tryptophan. The D gene is left open where the match is weak.

D	V	J	CDR3
NA	TRBV29-1	TRBJ2-5	CSVRTSGETQYF
NA	TRBV4-3	TRBJ1-6	CASSQVHSYNSPLHF
NA	TRBV7-9	TRBJ1-6	CASSPPRGSPLHF
NA	TRBV27	TRBJ1-1	CASTTGQTREAFF
TRBD1	TRBV28	TRBJ2-7	CASNPRGTGYYEQYF
TRBD1	TRBV4-3	TRBJ2-7	CASSQGDREVYEQYF
NA	TRBV6-1	TRBJ1-2	CASSEAPDNPVYGYTF
TRBD2	TRBV20-1	TRBJ2-7	CSASGGGRGSYEQYF
NA	TRBV12-3/TRBV12-4	TRBJ1-5	CASSAANQPQHF
TRBD1	TRBV2	TRBJ1-5	CASRELTGNSNQPQHF
NA	TRBV2	TRBJ1-1	CANSENVALNTEAFF
TRBD2	TRBV6-6	TRBJ2-7	CASDLAGTSVYEQYF
TRBD1	TRBV5-1	TRBJ2-7	CASSAPGQGYEQYF
TRBD1	TRBV20-1	TRBJ1-5	CSANPGGVGNQPQHF
NA	TRBV4-1	TRBJ1-2	CASSQGPTNYGYTF
TRBD1	TRBV20-1	TRBJ1-6	CSARGGQDGTLHF
NA	TRBV4-1	TRBJ1-4	CASSHHRTNEKLFF
NA	TRBV4-1	TRBJ2-5	CASSYTGWETQYF
NA	TRBV6-6	TRBJ1-6	CASSPSRGSNSPLHF
NA	TRBV9	TRBJ2-5	CASSFGSRTKETQYF
TRBD2	TRBV6-4	TRBJ2-7	CASRGTSGSSYEQYF
NA	TRBV10-2	TRBJ2-2	CATKTRELAGELFF
TRBD1	TRBV20-1	TRBJ2-7	CSAPNNRDSGDEQYF
TRBD1	TRBV20-1	TRBJ2-2	CSARTGVTGELFF
TRBD2	TRBV15	TRBJ2-7	CATRTSGRANSCEQYF
NA	TRBV4-1	TRBJ1-1	CASSQDSQGKTEAFF
NA	TRBV12-3/TRBV12-4	TRBJ1-1	CASSLTPRAPNTEAFF
NA	TRBV4-1	TRBJ2-5	CASSQRVGLGETQYF
NA	TRBV5-1	TRBJ1-2	CASSVGTDTNYGYTF
TRBD1	TRBV11-2	TRBJ1-5	CASSQSYGQGNQPQHF
NA	TRBV29-1	TRBJ1-1	CSVAYMNTEAFF
NA	TRBV4-1	TRBJ1-6	CASSQVGGADPLHF
NA	TRBV2	TRBJ1-2	CASSDRTVANYGYTF
NA	TRBV19	TRBJ1-5	CAINGKRQPQHF
TRBD2	TRBV5-1	TRBJ2-5	CASSFPSSGRQETQYF
TRBD1	TRBV7-8	TRBJ2-6	CASSRGTGRTGANVLTF
NA	TRBV19	TRBJ2-5	CASSISQRVHETQYF
NA	TRBV12-3/TRBV12-4	TRBJ2-5	CASSFSGVGETQYF
NA	TRBV12-3/TRBV12-4	TRBJ2-7	CASSDILGSYEQYF
NA	TRBV25-1	TRBJ1-2	CASSQGEFGGYTF
NA	TRBV20-1	TRBJ2-7	CSAHGANLGYEQYF
NA	TRBV20-1	TRBJ1-1	CSAGRSGTTEAFF
NA	TRBV24-1	TRBJ2-2	CATSDSTHRVGTGELFF
TRBD1	TRBV5-1	TRBJ1-2	CASSSLQGTDGYGYTF
NA	TRBV20-1	TRBJ1-2	CSARDLDNYGYTF
TRBD1	TRBV29-1	TRBJ2-7	CSVLGQVKPYEQYF
TRBD1	TRBV10-3	TRBJ1-2	CAISESGGYKGYGYTF
TRBD1	TRBV2	TRBJ2-3	CASSALTGAVGQYF
TRBD1	TRBV9	TRBJ2-7	CASSVVQGDEQYF
TRBD1	TRBV5-1	NA	CASSLGQGIRQETQYF
TRBD2	TRBV20-1	TRBJ2-2	CSARTRFTGELFF
NA	TRBV7-9	TRBJ2-5	CASSLGDIETQYF
NA	TRBV7-9	TRBJ2-7	CASSPDSGGEQYF
NA	TRBV10-3	TRBJ1-5	CAISHSPREPQHF
TRBD1	TRBV2	TRBJ1-6	CASKVTGDSPLHF
TRBD1	TRBV5-1	TRBJ1-4	CASSPRQGATNEKLFF
NA	TRBV29-1	TRBJ2-2	CSLAVSGELFF
NA	TRBV11-1	TRBJ1-1	CASSLARSSFTEAFF
TRBD2	TRBV29-1	TRBJ2-7	CSACTELAGEQYF
NA	TRBV5-6	TRBJ2-6	CASSFASWASGANVLTF